Sequencing of this TCR beta chain was carried out in a study of T cell responses to AZD1222 COVID-19 vaccine. Study observations and caveats: White British ancestry dominated among donors, who included more females, and clonal diversity was possibly underestimated.

As concerns this clone: Its matching antigen is unknown.

V dropped 3 bases and J dropped 7; count of bases not matched to a gene: 1. This CDR3 spans 13 amino acids. Per germline, CDR1 PRHDT and CDR2 FYEKMQ (reference sequence). Assay used: immunoSEQ multiplex PCR; TCRdb lists only in-frame clones, some missing. The table records approximately 190,000 clones, approximately 91% of them present only once. The sequencing here drew on peripheral blood, taken on day 0 of AZD1222 vaccination. This clonotype was sampled from an adult in good health. The chain uses TRBV13 and TRBJ2-5; 11 bases are shared with TRBD2. The CDR3 here is CASSFTSGRTQYF. The CDR3 nucleotides are TGTGCCAGCAGCTTCACTAGCGGGAGGACCCAGTACTTC.